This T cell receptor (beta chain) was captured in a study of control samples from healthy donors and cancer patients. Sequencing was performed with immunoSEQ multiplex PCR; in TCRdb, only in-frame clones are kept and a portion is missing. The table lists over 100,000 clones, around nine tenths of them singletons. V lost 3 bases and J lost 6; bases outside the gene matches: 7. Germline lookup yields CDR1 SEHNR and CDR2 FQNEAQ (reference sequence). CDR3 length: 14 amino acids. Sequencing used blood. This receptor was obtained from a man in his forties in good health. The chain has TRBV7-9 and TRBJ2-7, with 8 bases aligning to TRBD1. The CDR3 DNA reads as TGTGCCAGCAGCTTCCGGGACAGGTCTCGCGAGCAGTACTTC. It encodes CASSFRDRSREQYF. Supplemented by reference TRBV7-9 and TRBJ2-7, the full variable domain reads DTGVSQNPRHKITKRGQNVTFRCDPISEHNRLYWYRQTLGQGPEFLTYFQNEAQLEKSRLLSDRFSAERPKGSFSTLEIQRTEQGDSAMYLCASSFRDRSREQYFGPGTRLTVT.